One and the same sample provided the 32 T cell receptor beta chains below, sequenced in a study of CD8+ T cells in alopecia areata. Sequencing relied on a cDNA template that was reverse transcribed from extracted RNA. The protocol was immunoSEQ multiplex PCR, while the TCRdb copy is restricted to in-frame clones and leaves out a portion. The table lists some 200,000 clones, 50% to 60% of them singletons, with around 3% in the top ten. Treatment meaning: oral pan-JAK inhibitor, 5-10 mg twice daily. The sample here was CD4+ T cells sorted from blood, taken at week 4, from a patient treated with tofacitinib. Receptors were obtained from a human donor with alopecia areata.

The rearrangement joins TRBV5-1 to TRBJ1-1, with D possibly matching TRBD1 (5 bases). Per the germline V gene, CDR1 is SGHRS and CDR2 is YFSETQ. The CDR3 sequence is 13 residues long. Trimming stripped 5 bases from V and 3 bases from J, with 11 bases between. The CDR3 protein is CASSHDSHTEAFF. The CDR3 bases are TGCGCCAGCAGTCATGACAGCCACACTGAAGCTTTCTTT.

This clone was detected only once. This chain connects TRBV15 to TRBJ1-4; the D is unclear. Trimming took off 1 base at V and 8 bases at J, with 11 bases between the two ends. Germline CDR1 and CDR2: LNHNV and YYDKDF (reference sequence). The CDR3 loop spans 14 amino acids. DNA of the CDR3: TGTGCCACCAGCAGAGCCCTGGACGCAGAAAAACTGTTTTTT. Amino acids: CATSRALDAEKLFF.

This sequence joins TRBV7-9 and TRBJ1-2; the match to TRBD1 covers 7 bases. The CDR3 has 13 residues. CDR1 and CDR2 from the germline V gene are SEHNR and FQNEAQ (reference sequence). Trimming at V came to 3 bases and at J to 13 bases, leaving 11 bases not matched to a gene. CDR3 DNA sequence: TGTGCCAGCAGCTTGGGGACAGAAGCAACAGCCACCTTC. This translates into CASSLGTEATATF.

The rearrangement uses TRBV30 and TRBJ1-1; 8 bases fit TRBD1. V dropped 8 bases and J dropped 4; count of bases not matched to a gene: 24. CDR1 is GTSNPN, CDR2 SVGIG, per germline (reference sequence). The CDR3 has 18 amino acids. The CDR3 sequence is CATDRGRPGWESPTEAFF. CDR3 coding DNA: TGTGCCACTGACAGGGGCCGCCCCGGGTGGGAAAGTCCCACTGAAGCTTTCTTT.

This clone has only a few counts. The chain carries TRBV5-5 and TRBJ1-4; D is possibly TRBD1 (6 bases). CDR3 length: 16 amino acids. With 4 bases removed from V and 2 bases from J, the gap between germline ends came to 15 bases. Germline loops: CDR1 SGHKS, CDR2 YYEKEE (reference sequence). The CDR3 loop reads CASSDGTRGTNEKLFF. The CDR3 nucleotides read TGTGCCAGCAGCGACGGGACAAGGGGGACTAATGAAAAACTGTTTTTT. Full variable domain (missing parts from reference TRBV5-5 and TRBJ1-4): DAGVTQSPTHLIKTRGQQVTLRCSPISGHKSVSWYQQVLGQGPQFIFQYYEKEERGRGNFPDRFSARQFPNYSSELNVNALLLGDSALYLCASSDGTRGTNEKLFFGSGTQLSVL.

This chain joins TRBV11-2 and TRBJ2-1; 9 nucleotides line up with TRBD2. The CDR3 consists of 16 residues. The V gene's germline CDR1 is SGHAT and CDR2 FQNNGV. V lost 1 base and J lost 6; bases outside the gene matches: 7. The CDR3: CASSLAWGLATNEQFF. CDR3 nucleotides: TGTGCCAGCAGCTTAGCTTGGGGACTAGCTACCAATGAGCAGTTCTTC.

V usage is TRBV7-2 and J usage is TRBJ1-6, with a possible D match to TRBD1 (6 bases). The V gene's germline CDR1 is SGHTA and CDR2 FQGNSA. The germline V and J ends were trimmed by 3 bases and 5 bases, with 8 bases remaining between them. The CDR3 length is 14 residues. The CDR3 region is CASSFHRDNSPLHF. For the CDR3, the DNA is TGTGCCAGCAGCTTTCACAGGGATAATTCACCCCTCCACTTT.

The rearrangement links TRBV5-6 to TRBJ1-6, with D perhaps matching TRBD1 (5 bases). Germline CDR1 and CDR2: SGHDT and YYEEEE. V gave up 0 bases and J gave up 6 bases, with 7 bases separating them. The CDR3 consists of 14 residues. The CDR3 protein is CASSLGGRNSPLHF. Written as DNA, the CDR3 is TGTGCCAGCAGCTTGGGGGGCCGTAATTCACCCCTCCACTTT.

The chain recombines TRBV29-1 with TRBJ2-5; D remains ambiguous. This CDR3 has 13 residues. V lost 6 bases and J 5 bases, leaving 16 bases between the germline ends. CDR1 is SQVTM and CDR2 is ANQGSEA in the germline V gene. The CDR3 coding sequence is TGCAGCGTACGGGCCCCCTTGGCGGAGACCCAGTACTTC. This sequence encodes CSVRAPLAETQYF.

This clone was counted between two and nine times. The rearrangement links TRBV7-2 to TRBJ2-7; TRBD2 aligns across 8 bases. V gave up 0 bases and J gave up 5 bases; unmatched junction bases: 9. The CDR3 is 16 amino acids. Germline loops: CDR1 SGHTA, CDR2 FQGNSA. The CDR3 nucleotides are TGTGCCAGCAGCTTAGCTTCTGCGGGGGGAGCTCACGAGCAGTACTTC. This sequence encodes CASSLASAGGAHEQYF.

This clone was counted a few times. J is TRBJ2-1 and V is TRBV7-3; D not certain. Trimming left V 2 bases short and J 0 bases short, with 2 bases between. CDR1 and CDR2 (germline): SGHTA, FQGTGA. The CDR3 spans 13 residues. For the CDR3, the DNA is TGTGCCAGCAGCTTATCCTCCTACAATGAGCAGTTCTTC. It specifies CASSLSSYNEQFF.

This rearrangement joins TRBV4-1 to TRBJ1-2, with TRBD1 identical over 8 bases. V shed 1 base and J 2 bases; nucleotides not matched to a gene: 12. The CDR3 extends over 18 amino acids. Germline lookup yields CDR1 MGHRA and CDR2 YSYEKL. CDR3 loop: CASSQVGAGGAGNYGYTF. CDR3 nucleotides: TGCGCCAGCAGCCAAGTTGGGGCAGGGGGCGCGGGAAACTATGGCTACACCTTC.

This chain connects TRBV30 to TRBJ1-5, with unresolved D. CDR1 and CDR2 (germline): GTSNPN, SVGIG (reference sequence). Trimming stripped 4 bases from V and 2 bases from J, with 15 bases between. This CDR3 is built from 15 residues. CDR3 sequence reads: CAWKSLGSGNQPQHF. CDR3 coding DNA: TGTGCCTGGAAATCCCTAGGGTCTGGCAATCAGCCCCAGCATTTT.

V usage is TRBV7-9 and J usage is TRBJ1-2, with a weak D call TRBD1 (5 bases). This CDR3 region has 14 residues. Deletions cut 1 base from V and 8 bases from J, with 14 bases between. Looked up from germline, CDR1 is SEHNR and CDR2 is FQNEAQ (reference sequence). The CDR3 region is CASSLVPGEGGYTF. The CDR3 nucleotides read TGTGCCAGCAGCTTAGTTCCGGGCGAGGGGGGCTACACCTTC.

This clone occurred once. The chain uses TRBV4-1 and TRBJ1-3; TRBD1 agrees at 7 bases. With 6 bases clipped from V and 0 bases from J, the junction kept 8 bases outside the gene matches. Germline CDR1 and CDR2: MGHRA and YSYEKL. The CDR3 runs 16 residues. CDR3 residues: CASSLTGQNSGNTIYF. CDR3 nucleotides: TGCGCCAGCAGTCTGACAGGGCAAAACTCTGGAAACACCATATATTTT.

The CDR3, as DNA: TGTGCCTGGAGTGCATCGTTCACAGGGAATTCACCCCTCCACTTT. This codes for CAWSASFTGNSPLHF. The J gene is TRBJ1-6, the V gene TRBV30, with D perhaps matching TRBD1 (6 bases). Trimming took 1 base from V and 7 from J, leaving 14 bases between them. This CDR3 contains 15 residues. Germline V gives CDR1 GTSNPN, CDR2 SVGIG (reference sequence).

The chain employs TRBV27 and TRBJ1-5; tentative D call: TRBD1 (5 bases). CDR3 length equals 17 residues. Between the trimmed V and J ends, which lost 5 bases and 0 bases, there was a span of 17 bases. Germline assignment: CDR1 MNHEY and CDR2 SMNVEV (reference sequence). The CDR3 region is CASSPDTVLYSNQPQHF. The CDR3 DNA follows: TGTGCCAGCAGTCCGGACACGGTACTGTATAGCAATCAGCCCCAGCATTTT.

This chain joins TRBV7-6 and TRBJ2-7, with TRBD1 as a possible D gene (6 bases). V was pared by 1 base and J by 2 bases, with 9 bases between. Germline assignment: CDR1 SGHVS and CDR2 FNYEAQ. This CDR3 is 14 amino acids long. CDR3: CASSLDRAPYEQYF. The CDR3 DNA follows: TGTGCCAGCAGCTTAGACAGGGCCCCCTACGAGCAGTACTTC.

This clone turned up a few times. CDR3 amino acids: CASSPSQATQETQYF. CDR3 nucleotide sequence: TGTGCCAGCAGCCCGTCGCAAGCTACCCAAGAGACCCAGTACTTC. The chain carries TRBV7-8 and TRBJ2-5; D unclear. Trimming stripped 5 bases from V and 1 base from J, with 14 bases between. CDR3 length: 15 residues. Looked up from germline, CDR1 is SGHVS and CDR2 is FQNEAQ.

This chain joins TRBV30 and TRBJ2-4; 7 bases fit TRBD1. V gave up 3 bases and J gave up 0 bases; unmatched junction bases: 11. Germline CDR1 reads GTSNPN; CDR2 reads SVGIG (reference sequence). This CDR3 spans 17 amino acids. The CDR3 loop reads CAWRSRGLGLAKNIQYF. CDR3 DNA: TGTGCCTGGAGGTCCAGGGGGTTAGGCTTAGCCAAAAACATTCAGTACTTC.

The genes are TRBV14 and TRBJ2-7; either TRBD1 or TRBD2 may fit D (7 bases each). Germline values: CDR1 SGHDN, CDR2 FVKESK. The CDR3 is made up of 15 amino acids. V lost 4 bases to trimming and J lost 3 bases, with 16 bases between them. CDR3 amino acids: CASSRHRGGFYEQYF. The CDR3 bases are TGTGCCAGCAGCCGCCACAGGGGAGGGTTCTACGAGCAGTACTTC.

The chain has TRBV27 and TRBJ1-5, with D possibly matching TRBD1 (6 bases). Trimming pared 6 bases from V and 4 bases from J, leaving 13 bases between. The CDR3 sequence is 14 residues long. The germline V gene encodes CDR1 MNHEY and CDR2 SMNVEV (reference sequence). CDR3 nucleotides: TGTGCCAGCAGCCGACAGGCTGGGAATCAGCCCCAGCATTTT. Residues: CASSRQAGNQPQHF.

This chain connects TRBV6-4 to TRBJ1-1; D is possibly TRBD1 (5 bases). Trimming left V 3 bases short and J 0 bases short, with 5 bases between. Germline V gene sequence: CDR1 MRHNA, CDR2 SNTAGT. This CDR3 comprises 13 residues. In nucleotides, the CDR3 is TGTGCCAGCAGTGAGACAGTGAACACTGAAGCTTTCTTT. It is translated as CASSETVNTEAFF.

The genes are TRBV10-3 and TRBJ2-7, with D possibly TRBD1 on 6 matching bases. This CDR3 has 12 residues. The germline V gene encodes CDR1 ENHRY and CDR2 SYGVKD. V dropped 8 bases and J dropped 1 base, with 9 bases sitting between them. CDR3 DNA sequence: TGTGCCATCGGACAGAATTCCTACGAGCAGTACTTC. Its translation is CAIGQNSYEQYF.

V and J are TRBV5-6 and TRBJ1-4; 7 nucleotides agree with TRBD1. V was clipped by 4 bases and J by 3 bases; unmatched bases: 3. Germline V gives CDR1 SGHDT, CDR2 YYEEEE. The CDR3 contains 14 residues. DNA for the CDR3: TGTGCCAGCAGCACCAGGGGGTCTAATGAAAAACTGTTTTTT. It is translated as CASSTRGSNEKLFF.

This clone has only one observation. The rearrangement uses TRBV18 and TRBJ2-7, with D possibly being TRBD1 (7 bases). The CDR3 runs to 15 residues. Germline V gene sequence: CDR1 KGHSH, CDR2 LQKENI. Trimming removed 0 bases at V and 3 bases at J, with 12 bases between. CDR3 nucleotides: TGTGCCAGCTCACCACCCCTTCAGGGGGGCTACGAGCAGTACTTC. Protein sequence: CASSPPLQGGYEQYF.

The chain combines TRBV9 with TRBJ2-5; TRBD2 aligns across 10 bases. Germline V CDR1 and CDR2: SGDLS, YYNGEE. The CDR3 consists of 16 residues. V was pared by 1 base and J by 2 bases, with 5 bases of the junction left unmatched. CDR3 bases: TGTGCCAGCAGCGTATCTGTTAGCGGGGGGCAAGAGACCCAGTACTTC. Encoded protein: CASSVSVSGGQETQYF.

The V gene is TRBV4-1, the J gene TRBJ1-1, with 12 bases that match TRBD1. The germline V gene encodes CDR1 MGHRA and CDR2 YSYEKL. The CDR3 covers 15 residues. V shed 4 bases, J shed 1 base, and the junction held 1 base outside the gene matches. This CDR3 is CASSPGQGANTEAFF. CDR3 sequence (DNA): TGCGCCAGCAGCCCGGGACAGGGGGCGAACACTGAAGCTTTCTTT.

DNA for the CDR3: TGTGCCTGGAAATTGGACCGGAACACTGAAGCTTTCTTT. This translates into CAWKLDRNTEAFF. This rearrangement joins TRBV30 to TRBJ1-1; D unclear. The ends were cut back, 4 bases at V and 1 base at J, with 10 bases in the middle. This CDR3 has 13 amino acids. CDR1 GTSNPN and CDR2 SVGIG come from the germline V gene (reference sequence).

The chain employs TRBV11-2 and TRBJ1-3; D may be TRBD1 (5 bases). The CDR3 covers 15 residues. V lost 4 bases and J lost 2, with 12 bases in between. Germline CDR1 and CDR2: SGHAT and FQNNGV. As DNA, the CDR3 is TGTGCCAGCAGCTCACTAGGGGAGACTGGAAACACCATATATTTT. This codes for CASSSLGETGNTIYF.

The gene calls are TRBV27 and TRBJ2-6; the match to TRBD1 covers 8 bases. Per germline, CDR1 MNHEY and CDR2 SMNVEV (reference sequence). The V segment lost 4 bases and the J segment 0 bases; nucleotides outside the gene matches: 5. This CDR3 spans 17 amino acids. The CDR3 sequence is CASSSGQGFSGANVLTF. The CDR3 bases are TGTGCCAGCAGTTCCGGACAGGGCTTCTCTGGGGCCAACGTCCTGACTTTC.

DNA of the CDR3: TGCGCCAGCAGCCCCAGGGAGTCCGGGGAGCTGTTTTTT. Translated, it gives CASSPRESGELFF. This chain joins TRBV5-1 and TRBJ2-2; D may correspond to TRBD1 or TRBD2 (5 bases each). Trimming took off 4 bases at V and 6 bases at J, with 10 bases between the two ends. The CDR3 totals 13 residues. Germline CDR1 is SGHRS and CDR2 is YFSETQ.